Sequencing of this TCR beta chain was carried out in a study of blood T cell repertoires in COVID-19. Study as a whole: Sites in the United States, Italy and Spain provided acute and convalescent COVID-19 samples. Sample material is recorded as cDNA or gDNA derived from T cells, B-cell-depleted T cells, or PBMCs.

In the source study's methods: It was from reference gene primer amplification that nucleated cell counts were estimated. TCRdb's copy holds only in-frame clones and misses some; the assay was immunoSEQ multiplex PCR. V, J and clone size reflect that table, while D and trimming were determined from the DNA. The sample has approximately 60,000 clones; more than 75% are singletons. This clone was seen once. The receptor was derived from a man aged 45-65 years with active COVID-19. The sequenced sample was peripheral blood.

In nucleotides, the CDR3 is TGTGCCAGCAGTTACAGGAGGGACACCGGGGAGCTGTTTTTT. The encoded protein is CASSYRRDTGELFF. V is TRBV6-5 and J is TRBJ2-2, with D tentatively TRBD2 (6 bases). Trimming removed 2 bases from V and 3 bases from J, with 7 bases in between. Germline CDR1 MNHEY, CDR2 SVGAGI. The CDR3 runs to 14 residues.